This is a list of T cell receptor beta chains from one sample in a study of shared clonotypes between healthy human individuals. Sequencing was performed with immunoSEQ multiplex PCR; in TCRdb, only in-frame clones are kept and a portion is missing. The sample includes millions of clones, 90% to 95% of them seen just once. Sequencing was done on a sample of naive CD8+ T cells from PBMCs. These receptors were collected from a man between 18 and 35 years old in good health. Some clones in this sample may be carry-over from other donors' samples. Both conserved end residues are trimmed from each CDR3. Each record gives: V gene, D gene, CDR3 protein. The D gene is left open where the match is weak.

>TRBV9|NA
ASRGRVPGELF
>TRBV7-9|TRBD1
ASSLMGTGGETYEQY
>TRBV28|NA
ASSLGVKPTEAF
>TRBV10-3|TRBD2
AIRLAGDNEQF
>TRBV10-3|TRBD2
AISEPGTITDTQY
>TRBV29-1|NA
SVEKTGSPYNEQF
>TRBV6-6|NA
ASTQGFSDGYT
>TRBV2|NA
ARAGFPATGGYT
>TRBV4-2|TRBD2
ASSQFSGRLGTDTQY
>TRBV5-6|NA
ASSLAWQVPYEQY
>TRBV7-9|NA
ASSFYGQYQETQY
>TRBV28|TRBD1
ASSSTGDDKNIQY
>TRBV14|NA
ASSHGRVDGYT
>TRBV7-9|NA
ASSSPTGTGTEAF
>TRBV21-1|NA
ASSTVKAGGGPFEQY
>TRBV18|NA
ASSPKEGDYGYT
>TRBV6-1|NA
ASSALRAGGYT
>TRBV13|NA
ASSLRLAIGELF
>TRBV19|TRBD1
ASSRTGTAYNEQF
>TRBV15|NA
ATSRGGVPYGYT
>TRBV27|NA
ASSLIGRGLNTEAF
>TRBV7-9|NA
ASSLVVGEQF
>TRBV14|TRBD2
ASSQDEGLAFGLSETQY
>TRBV29-1|NA
SVQGLNSYEQY
>TRBV27|TRBD2
ASSLSAGEKGNEQF
>TRBV7-9|TRBD2
ASSYPLAGGPAGELF
>TRBV5-4|NA
ASSLPPATEAF
>TRBV29-1|TRBD2
SATYSSGQETQY
>TRBV4-3|NA
ASSQEWELNTEAF
>TRBV12-5|TRBD2
ASARGLAGDTQY
>TRBV11-2|TRBD2
ASSSLARESYNEQF
>TRBV13|NA
ASSYRDSGYEQY
>TRBV27|TRBD1
ASSWDSQAKNIQY
>TRBV7-9|NA
ATPLLPHYGYT
>TRBV28|NA
ASSFGRRTRHRDEQF
>TRBV10-3|TRBD2
AIRGLAGVGNEQF
>TRBV28|NA
ASSFAGGMIVYEQY
>TRBV7-6|NA
ASSLGGATNEQF
>TRBV7-2|TRBD2
ASSWSGTSGDEQF
>TRBV6-1|NA
ASSELTNEKLF